The present TCR beta chain was sequenced within a study of CXCR3-negative and CXCR3-positive naive CD8 T cells. Study-level points and caveats: Naive subsets did not differ in surface CD5, and TRB CDR3 properties served to infer TCR strength. Diversity ran similarly high across both naive subsets but far lower in memory CD8+ cells.

The CDR3 consists of 15 residues. Germline CDR1 is DFQATT and CDR2 is SNEGSKA (reference sequence). As to this clonotype: Its antigen remains unknown.

Via 5' RACE with UMI labels, TRB cDNA libraries were prepared. TCRdb reanalyzed the 5' RACE reads and collapses them to one entry per CDR3 protein, without DNA. This listing includes roughly 28,000 distinct CDR3 sequences. This clonotype originated in a human donor in good health. Some clones in this sample may be carry-over from other donors' samples. V usage is TRBV20-1 and J usage is TRBJ2-2. What was sequenced was memory CD8+ T cells from blood. This chain's CDR3 is CSARDPELSTGELFF.